This TCR beta chain is from a study of metastatic and nonmetastatic thyroid tumors. As handled by the study authors: To classify distant metastasis in papillary thyroid cancer, a model was built from CDR3 differences across clinicopathological groups. TCRdb used MiXCR to call clones anew from the PCR reads. In this record, the V and J calls reflect TCRdb's handling and not the investigators' own analysis. The top ten hold roughly 27% of the sample, which has 14,000 to 15,000 clones, around 3.6% seen once. Among the patients, none had received any treatment before thyroid surgery. Material: tumor tissue. The TCR was taken from a female donor with papillary thyroid cancer or a benign thyroid nodule (not recorded which). Some clones in this sample may be carry-over from other donors' samples.

In DNA form, the CDR3 reads TGTGCCAGCAGTCCGGTGGGCGGGGGTGGCTACACCTTC. Its translation is CASSPVGGGGYTF. The chain couples TRBV6-1 to TRBJ1-2; D is perhaps TRBD1 (5 bases). Trimming cost V 5 bases and J 7 bases, with 14 bases left between them. CDR1 MNHNS and CDR2 SASEGT come from the germline V gene. CDR3 length equals 13 residues.